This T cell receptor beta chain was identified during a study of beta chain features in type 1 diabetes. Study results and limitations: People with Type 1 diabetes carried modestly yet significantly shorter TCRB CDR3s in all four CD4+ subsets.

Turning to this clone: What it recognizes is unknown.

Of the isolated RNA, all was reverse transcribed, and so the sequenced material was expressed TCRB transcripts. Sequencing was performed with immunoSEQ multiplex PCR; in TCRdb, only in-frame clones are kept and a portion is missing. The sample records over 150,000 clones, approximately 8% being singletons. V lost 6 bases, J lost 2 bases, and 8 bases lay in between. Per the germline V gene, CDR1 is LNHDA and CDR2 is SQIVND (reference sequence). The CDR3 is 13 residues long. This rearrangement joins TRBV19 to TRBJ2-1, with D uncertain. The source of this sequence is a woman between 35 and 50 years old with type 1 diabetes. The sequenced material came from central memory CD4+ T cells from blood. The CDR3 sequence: CASRVSTYNEQFF. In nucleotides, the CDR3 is TGTGCCAGTAGGGTGAGCACCTACAATGAGCAGTTCTTC.